A single sample is the source of the 14 T cell receptor beta chains below, sequenced in a study of T cells after posttransplantation cyclophosphamide. The data were produced by immunoSEQ multiplex PCR, yet TCRdb's version contains in-frame clones alone and is incomplete. This sample has tens of thousands of clones, with 70% to 90% found just once. The material sequenced was PBMCs. These receptors all stem from a man in his fifties or sixties.

The CDR3 nucleotides are TGTGCCATCAGTGAGCCAAGCGGGGGCGGACCGCGCACAGATACGCAGTATTTT. It is translated as CAISEPSGGGPRTDTQYF. The chain joins TRBV10-3 to TRBJ2-3; 8 nucleotides align to TRBD2. The junction had 11 bases not matched to a gene; V was cut back by 2 bases and J by 1 base. From germline, CDR1 is ENHRY and CDR2 SYGVKD. This CDR3 region has 18 residues.

The chain has TRBV30 and TRBJ2-1; 14 bases are shared with TRBD2. The trim removed 3 bases at V and 6 bases at J, leaving 10 bases unmatched. This CDR3 is built from 17 residues. Germline CDR1 and CDR2: GTSNPN and SVGIG (reference sequence). CDR3 bases: TGTGCCTGGAGGAGTGGGCGACTAGCGGGGGGGCGCAATGAGCAGTTCTTC. Encoded protein: CAWRSGRLAGGRNEQFF.

The rearrangement joins TRBV9 to TRBJ1-1, with a tentative D call TRBD1 (6 bases). This CDR3 has 13 residues. The ends were cut back, 4 bases at V and 3 bases at J, with 10 bases in the middle. Germline CDR1 is SGDLS and CDR2 is YYNGEE. CDR3 coding DNA: TGTGCCAGCAGCCCACAGGGACACACTGAAGCTTTCTTT. Amino acid sequence: CASSPQGHTEAFF.

The chain employs TRBV5-5 and TRBJ1-5; D call uncertain. The CDR3 spans 14 residues. Germline V lookup: CDR1 SGHKS, CDR2 YYEKEE (reference sequence). V dropped 2 bases and J dropped 0 bases, with 6 bases sitting between them. CDR3 protein: CASSFQSSNQPQHF. The CDR3 coding sequence is TGTGCCAGCAGCTTTCAGTCTAGCAATCAGCCCCAGCATTTT.

The rearrangement links TRBV18 to TRBJ1-2, with TRBD1 matching 8 bases. Per germline, CDR1 KGHSH and CDR2 LQKENI. V shed 6 bases, J shed 6 bases, and the junction held 9 bases outside the gene matches. This CDR3 is built from 14 residues. The CDR3 coding sequence is TGTGCCAGCTCGCCTCAAGGGACAGGCGATGGCTACACCTTC. Amino acids: CASSPQGTGDGYTF.

CDR3 in DNA: TGTGCCAGCAGCCCCGGGACTGGCTACGAGCAGTACTTC. As protein: CASSPGTGYEQYF. The chain has TRBV9 and TRBJ2-7, with D possibly matching TRBD2 (6 bases). The CDR3 has 13 residues. Trimming removed 4 bases from V and 3 bases from J, with 11 bases in between. From germline, CDR1 is SGDLS and CDR2 YYNGEE.

V is TRBV4-1 and J is TRBJ1-5; D is perhaps TRBD1 (6 bases). The CDR3 sequence is 16 residues long. V was pared by 2 bases and J by 4 bases, with 15 bases between. CDR1 is MGHRA, CDR2 YSYEKL, per germline. The DNA for the CDR3 is TGCGCCAGCAGCCAACCAACAGGGACCCTTAATCAGCCCCAGCATTTT. It codes for CASSQPTGTLNQPQHF.

The chain links TRBV6-5 to TRBJ1-1; no reliable D call. The CDR3 has 13 residues. Germline loops: CDR1 MNHEY, CDR2 SVGAGI. Trimming shortened V by 3 bases and J by 4 bases, and 9 bases separated the two germline ends. CDR3 amino acids: CASSYERFTEAFF. The CDR3 coding sequence is TGTGCCAGCAGTTATGAGAGGTTCACTGAAGCTTTCTTT.

In this sample, this clone turned up a few times. One end of the junction is discordant with germline, which a read error may explain. The V and J genes are TRBV7-9 and TRBJ2-1, with D perhaps matching TRBD1 (7 bases). This CDR3 comprises 16 residues. Germline CDR1 and CDR2: SEHNR and FQNEAQ (reference sequence). CDR3 in DNA: TGTGCCAGCAGCCACCCTCGGGACAGCGGGCGCCCCGAGCGGTTCTTC. As protein: CASSHPRDSGRPERFF.

The J gene is TRBJ2-6, the V gene TRBV15, with TRBD1 identical over 9 bases. Germline-derived CDR1 and CDR2 are LNHNV and YYDKDF (reference sequence). V trimming: 5 bases; J trimming: 2 bases; junction bases outside the gene matches: 7. The CDR3 spans 17 residues. DNA for the CDR3: TGTGCCACCAGCGGGGGACAGGGAAGACCTGGGGCCAACGTCCTGACTTTC. Protein: CATSGGQGRPGANVLTF.

The V gene is TRBV6-1, the J gene TRBJ2-3, with 14 bases fitting TRBD2. The CDR3 is 17 residues long. V shed 0 bases, J shed 7 bases, and the junction held 6 bases outside the gene matches. The germline V gene encodes CDR1 MNHNS and CDR2 SASEGT. The DNA for the CDR3 is TGTGCCAGCAGTGAAGCCCGACTAGCGGGGGGGCTATATACGCAGTATTTT. The encoded protein is CASSEARLAGGLYTQYF.

This chain joins TRBV9 and TRBJ2-5; 8 bases align to TRBD2. This CDR3 contains 16 residues. Unmatched junction bases numbered 11, after V lost 2 bases and J lost 5 bases. Germline loops: CDR1 SGDLS, CDR2 YYNGEE. CDR3 nucleotide sequence: TGTGCCAGCAGCGTTTCCAGCGGGACGGGGGGGGAGACCCAGTACTTC. Protein product: CASSVSSGTGGETQYF. Complete variable domain (other parts from reference TRBV9 and TRBJ2-5): DSGVTQTPKHLITATGQRVTLRCSPRSGDLSVYWYQQSLDQGLQFLIQYYNGEERAKGNILERFSAQQFPDLHSELNLSSLELGDSALYFCASSVSSGTGGETQYFGPGTRLLVL.

The chain uses TRBV6-5 and TRBJ1-1; 9 positions agree with TRBD1. Germline V CDR1 and CDR2: MNHEY, SVGAGI. V lost 2 bases and J lost 11; bases outside the gene matches: 6. The length of the CDR3 is 13 residues. CDR3 region: CASSYGQGRRAFF. The CDR3 DNA sequence: TGTGCCAGCAGTTACGGACAGGGGAGGCGTGCTTTCTTT.

This clone was seen a single time. The V and J genes are TRBV29-1 and TRBJ2-1; the D gene is possibly TRBD1 (6 bases). The V and J ends lost 4 bases and 10 bases respectively, with 14 bases between them. CDR1 SQVTM and CDR2 ANQGSEA come from the germline V gene. The CDR3 length is 12 residues. CDR3 sequence: CSVGGQGGEQFF. CDR3 nucleotide sequence: TGCAGCGTTGGGGGGCAGGGCGGGGAGCAGTTCTTC.